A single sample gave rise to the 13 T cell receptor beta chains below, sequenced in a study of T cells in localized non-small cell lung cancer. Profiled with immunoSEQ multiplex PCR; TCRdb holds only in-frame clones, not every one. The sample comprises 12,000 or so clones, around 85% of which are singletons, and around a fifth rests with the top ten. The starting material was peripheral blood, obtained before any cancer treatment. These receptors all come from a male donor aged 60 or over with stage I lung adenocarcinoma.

This CDR3 is CASSLEGSMNTGTTKETQYF. CDR3 sequence (DNA): TGCGCCAGCAGCTTAGAGGGGTCTATGAATACCGGGACCACGAAAGAGACCCAGTACTTC. The V gene is TRBV5-1, the J gene TRBJ2-5; D is possibly TRBD1 or TRBD2 (5 bases each). The CDR3 spans 20 residues. Germline CDR1 and CDR2: SGHRS and YFSETQ. Between the trimmed V and J ends, which lost 2 bases and 3 bases, there was a span of 29 bases.

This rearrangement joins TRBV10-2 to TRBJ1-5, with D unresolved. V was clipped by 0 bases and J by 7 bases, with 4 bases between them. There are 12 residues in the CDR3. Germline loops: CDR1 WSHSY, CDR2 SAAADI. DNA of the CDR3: TGCGCCAGCAGTGAGTCTTACCAGCCCCAGCATTTT. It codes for CASSESYQPQHF.

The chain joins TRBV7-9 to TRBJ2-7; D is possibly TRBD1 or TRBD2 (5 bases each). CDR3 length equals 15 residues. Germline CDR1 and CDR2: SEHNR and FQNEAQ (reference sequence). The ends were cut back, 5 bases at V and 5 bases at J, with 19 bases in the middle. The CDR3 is CASSPRGRVKDEQYF. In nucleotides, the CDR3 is TGTGCCAGCAGCCCCCGGGGCAGGGTTAAGGACGAGCAGTACTTC. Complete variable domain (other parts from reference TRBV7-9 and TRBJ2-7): DTGVSQNPRHKITKRGQNVTFRCDPISEHNRLYWYRQTLGQGPEFLTYFQNEAQLEKSRLLSDRFSAERPKGSFSTLEIQRTEQGDSAMYLCASSPRGRVKDEQYFGPGTRLTVT.

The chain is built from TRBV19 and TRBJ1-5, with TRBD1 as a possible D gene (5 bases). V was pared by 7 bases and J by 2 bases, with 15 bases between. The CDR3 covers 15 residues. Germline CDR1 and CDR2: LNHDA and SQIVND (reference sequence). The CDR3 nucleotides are TGTGCCAGTATGGATACCATACAGGGCAATCAGCCCCAGCATTTT. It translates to CASMDTIQGNQPQHF.

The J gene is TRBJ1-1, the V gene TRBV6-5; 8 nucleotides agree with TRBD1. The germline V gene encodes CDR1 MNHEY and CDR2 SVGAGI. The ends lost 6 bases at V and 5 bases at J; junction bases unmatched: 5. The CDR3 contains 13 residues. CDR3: CASRDRGKTEAFF. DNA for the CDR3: TGTGCCAGCAGAGACAGGGGAAAAACTGAAGCTTTCTTT.

The CDR3: CASSPRTDYGYTF. CDR3 sequence (DNA): TGTGCCAGCAGCCCGCGGACGGATTATGGCTACACCTTC. The chain couples TRBV7-2 to TRBJ1-2; no reliable D call. V lost 5 bases to trimming and J lost 5 bases, with 12 bases between them. CDR1 is SGHTA and CDR2 is FQGNSA in the germline V gene. The CDR3 runs 13 residues. Combining the CDR3 with reference TRBV7-2 and TRBJ1-2 gives the whole variable domain GAGVSQSPSNKVTEKGKDVELRCDPISGHTALYWYRQSLGQGLEFLIYFQGNSAPDKSGLPSDRFSAERTGGSVSTLTIQRTQQEDSAVYLCASSPRTDYGYTFGSGTRLTVV.

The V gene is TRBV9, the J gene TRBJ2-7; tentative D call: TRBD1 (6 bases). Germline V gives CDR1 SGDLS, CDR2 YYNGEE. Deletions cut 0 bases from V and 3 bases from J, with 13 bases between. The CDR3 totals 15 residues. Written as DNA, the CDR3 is TGTGCCAGCAGCGTAGACGGGACACGGGACTACGAGCAGTACTTC. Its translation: CASSVDGTRDYEQYF.

The CDR3 loop reads CASSITGQPSTDTQYF. The CDR3 DNA reads as TGTGCCAGTAGTATAACCGGACAGCCTAGCACAGATACGCAGTATTTT. The chain carries TRBV19 and TRBJ2-3; perhaps TRBD1 as D (6 bases). Trimming removed 2 bases from V and 0 bases from J, with 12 bases in between. The length of the CDR3 is 16 residues. The germline V gene encodes CDR1 LNHDA and CDR2 SQIVND (reference sequence). Based on the CDR3 plus reference TRBV19 and TRBJ2-3, the full variable domain is DGGITQSPKYLFRKEGQNVTLSCEQNLNHDAMYWYRQDPGQGLRLIYYSQIVNDFQKGDIAEGYSVSREKKESFPLTVTSAQKNPTAFYLCASSITGQPSTDTQYFGPGTRLTVL.

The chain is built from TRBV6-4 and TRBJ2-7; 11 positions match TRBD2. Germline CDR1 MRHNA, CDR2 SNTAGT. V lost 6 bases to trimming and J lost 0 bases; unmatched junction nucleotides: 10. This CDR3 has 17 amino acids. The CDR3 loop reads CASRTAGLAESSYEQYF. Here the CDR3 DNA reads TGTGCCAGCAGAACTGCGGGACTAGCGGAGAGCTCCTACGAGCAGTACTTC.

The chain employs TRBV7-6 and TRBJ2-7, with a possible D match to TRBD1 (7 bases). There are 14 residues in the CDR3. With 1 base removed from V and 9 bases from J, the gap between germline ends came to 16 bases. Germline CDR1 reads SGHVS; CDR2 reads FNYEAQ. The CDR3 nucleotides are TGTGCCAGCAGCTTAGACTCTTCAGGGGGAGGGCAGTACTTC. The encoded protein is CASSLDSSGGGQYF.

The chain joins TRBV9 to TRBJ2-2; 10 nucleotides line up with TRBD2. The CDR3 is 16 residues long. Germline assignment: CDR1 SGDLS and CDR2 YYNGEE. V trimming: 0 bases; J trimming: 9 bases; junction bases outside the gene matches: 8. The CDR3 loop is CASSVGLAGENRELFF. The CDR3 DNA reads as TGTGCCAGCAGCGTAGGGCTAGCGGGGGAAAACCGGGAGCTGTTTTTT.

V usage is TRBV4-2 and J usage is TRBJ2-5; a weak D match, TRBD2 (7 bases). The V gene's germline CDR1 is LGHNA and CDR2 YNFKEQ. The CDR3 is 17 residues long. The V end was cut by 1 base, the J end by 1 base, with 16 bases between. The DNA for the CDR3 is TGTGCCAGCAGCCAAGCAGGTGGGGGGGCCCTCCAAGAGACCCAGTACTTC. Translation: CASSQAGGGALQETQYF.

The CDR3 DNA reads TGTGCCAGCAGTCCTACAGCCGGGACAGGGGGCCGGAGCAATCAGCCCCAGCATTTT. It translates to CASSPTAGTGGRSNQPQHF. The chain is built from TRBV28 and TRBJ1-5; TRBD1 agrees at 12 bases. From germline, CDR1 is MDHEN and CDR2 SYDVKM. Unmatched junction bases numbered 12, after V lost 5 bases and J lost 1 base. CDR3 length: 19 residues.